This T cell receptor (beta chain) was observed in a study of T cells in pancreatic ductal adenocarcinoma. Study observations and caveats: No significant tumor-blood clonality difference; means were about 0.11 and 0.078. Tumor samples had fewer productive templates and 6.5 to 10-fold fewer unique clonotypes than blood. Results skew toward the minority of patients with early-stage disease. Comparisons of tumor and blood clonality may show falsely lower tumor diversity.

Trimming took 4 bases from V and 2 from J, leaving 15 bases between them. CDR1 SGHAT and CDR2 FQNNGV come from the germline V gene. This CDR3 spans 15 amino acids. Note on this clone: Its antigen is as yet unknown.

Surgery without prior neoadjuvant therapy was the treatment of the selected pancreatic ductal adenocarcinoma patients. Measured with immunoSEQ multiplex PCR; TCRdb has only the in-frame clones, and not every one. The table shows about 100,000 clones, with around 96% occurring only once. The sequence derives from a human donor with pancreatic ductal adenocarcinoma. Sequenced: PBMCs. This sequence joins TRBV11-2 and TRBJ2-7; the D gene is possibly TRBD1 (6 bases). The CDR3 protein is CASSWGSGGPYEQYF. The DNA of the CDR3 is TGTGCCAGCAGCTGGGGGAGTGGGGGCCCCTACGAGCAGTACTTC.